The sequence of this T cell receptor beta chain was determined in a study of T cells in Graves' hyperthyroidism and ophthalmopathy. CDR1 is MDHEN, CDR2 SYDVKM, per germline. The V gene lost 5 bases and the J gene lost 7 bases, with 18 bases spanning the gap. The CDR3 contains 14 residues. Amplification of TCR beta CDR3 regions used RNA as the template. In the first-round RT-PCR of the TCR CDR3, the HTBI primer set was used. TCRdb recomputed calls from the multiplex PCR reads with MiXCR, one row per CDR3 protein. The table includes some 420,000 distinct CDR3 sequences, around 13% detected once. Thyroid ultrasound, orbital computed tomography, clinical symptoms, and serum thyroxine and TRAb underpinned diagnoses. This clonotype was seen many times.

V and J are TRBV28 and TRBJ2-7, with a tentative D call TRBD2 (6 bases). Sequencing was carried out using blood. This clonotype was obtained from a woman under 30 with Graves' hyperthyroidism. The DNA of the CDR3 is TGTGCCAGCAGTCTTCGGGAGAGCCCCCGGGAGCAGTACTTC. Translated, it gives CASSLRESPREQYF.